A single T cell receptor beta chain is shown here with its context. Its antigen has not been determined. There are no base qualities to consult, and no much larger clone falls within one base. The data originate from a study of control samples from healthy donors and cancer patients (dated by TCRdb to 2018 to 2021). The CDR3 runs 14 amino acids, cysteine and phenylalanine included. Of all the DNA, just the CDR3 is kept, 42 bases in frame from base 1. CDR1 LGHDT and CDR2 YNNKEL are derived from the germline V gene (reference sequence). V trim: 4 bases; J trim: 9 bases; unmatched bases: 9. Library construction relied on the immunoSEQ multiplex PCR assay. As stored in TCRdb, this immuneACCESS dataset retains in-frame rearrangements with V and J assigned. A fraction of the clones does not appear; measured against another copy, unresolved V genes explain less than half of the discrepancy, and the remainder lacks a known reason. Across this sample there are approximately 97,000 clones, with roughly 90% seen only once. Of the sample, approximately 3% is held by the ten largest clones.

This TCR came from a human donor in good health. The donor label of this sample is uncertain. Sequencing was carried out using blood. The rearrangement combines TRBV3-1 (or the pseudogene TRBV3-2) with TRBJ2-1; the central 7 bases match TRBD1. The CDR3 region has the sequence CASSPSTGIGEQFF. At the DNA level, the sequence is TGTGCCAGCAGCCCGTCGACAGGGATTGGTGAGCAGTTCTTC.